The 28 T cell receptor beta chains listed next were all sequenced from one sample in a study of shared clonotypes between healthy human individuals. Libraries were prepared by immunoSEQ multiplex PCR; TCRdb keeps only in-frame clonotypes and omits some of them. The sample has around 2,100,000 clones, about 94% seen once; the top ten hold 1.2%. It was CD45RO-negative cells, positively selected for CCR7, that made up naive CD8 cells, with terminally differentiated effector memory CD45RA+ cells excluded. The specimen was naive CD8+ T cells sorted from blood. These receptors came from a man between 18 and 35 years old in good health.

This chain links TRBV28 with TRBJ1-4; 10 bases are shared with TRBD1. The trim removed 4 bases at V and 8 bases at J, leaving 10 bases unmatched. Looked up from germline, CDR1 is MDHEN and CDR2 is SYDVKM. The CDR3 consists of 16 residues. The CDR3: CASSSPLGTGVEKLFF. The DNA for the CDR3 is TGTGCCAGCAGTTCCCCCCTGGGGACAGGGGTGGAAAAACTGTTTTTT.

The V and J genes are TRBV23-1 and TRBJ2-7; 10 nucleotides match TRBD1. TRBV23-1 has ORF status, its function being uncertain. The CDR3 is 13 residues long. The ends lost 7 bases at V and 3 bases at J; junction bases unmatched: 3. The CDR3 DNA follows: TGCGCCAGCATCCGGACAGGGGGCTACGAGCAGTACTTC. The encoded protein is CASIRTGGYEQYF.

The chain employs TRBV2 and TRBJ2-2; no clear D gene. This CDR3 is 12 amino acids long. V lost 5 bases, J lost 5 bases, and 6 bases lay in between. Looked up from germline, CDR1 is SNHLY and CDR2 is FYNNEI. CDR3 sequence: CASSPFTGELFF. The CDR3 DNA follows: TGTGCCAGCAGTCCCTTTACCGGGGAGCTGTTTTTT.

In DNA, the CDR3 is TGTGCCAGCAGCTTACCCCAGGACAGGGCATACGAGCAGTACTTC. Protein product: CASSLPQDRAYEQYF. This chain joins TRBV7-9 and TRBJ2-7; TRBD1 matches 8 bases. The germline CDR1 and CDR2 sequences are SEHNR and FQNEAQ (reference sequence). V trimming: 2 bases; J trimming: 4 bases; junction bases outside the gene matches: 7. The CDR3 contains 15 residues. Drawing the rest from reference TRBV7-9 and TRBJ2-7, the complete variable domain is DTGVSQNPRHKITKRGQNVTFRCDPISEHNRLYWYRQTLGQGPEFLTYFQNEAQLEKSRLLSDRFSAERPKGSFSTLEIQRTEQGDSAMYLCASSLPQDRAYEQYFGPGTRLTVT.

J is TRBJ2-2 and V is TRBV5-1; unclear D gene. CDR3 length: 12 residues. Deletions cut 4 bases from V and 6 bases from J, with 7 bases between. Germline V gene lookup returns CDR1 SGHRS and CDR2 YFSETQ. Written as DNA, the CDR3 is TGCGCCAGCAGCCGTGTGTCCGGGGAGCTGTTTTTT. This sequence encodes CASSRVSGELFF. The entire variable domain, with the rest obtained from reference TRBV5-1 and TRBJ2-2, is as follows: KAGVTQTPRYLIKTRGQQVTLSCSPISGHRSVSWYQQTPGQGLQFLFEYFSETQRNKGNFPGRFSGRQFSNSRSEMNVSTLELGDSALYLCASSRVSGELFFGEGSRLTVL.

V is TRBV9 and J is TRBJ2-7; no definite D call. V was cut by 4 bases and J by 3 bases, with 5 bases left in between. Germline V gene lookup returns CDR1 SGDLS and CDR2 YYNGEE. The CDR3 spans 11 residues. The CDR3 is CASSNLYEQYF. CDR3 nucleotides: TGTGCCAGCAGCAATCTCTACGAGCAGTACTTC.

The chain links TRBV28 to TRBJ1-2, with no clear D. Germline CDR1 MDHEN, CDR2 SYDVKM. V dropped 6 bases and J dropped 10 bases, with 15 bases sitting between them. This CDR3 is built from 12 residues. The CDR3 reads CASRSTGPVYTF. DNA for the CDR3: TGTGCCAGCAGGAGTACTGGTCCCGTCTACACCTTC.

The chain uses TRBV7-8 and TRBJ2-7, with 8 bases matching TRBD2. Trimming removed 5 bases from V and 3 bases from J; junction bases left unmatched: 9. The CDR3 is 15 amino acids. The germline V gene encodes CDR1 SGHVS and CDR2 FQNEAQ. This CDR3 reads CASSPSGGGFYEQYF. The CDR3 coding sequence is TGTGCCAGCAGCCCGTCTGGCGGGGGGTTCTACGAGCAGTACTTC. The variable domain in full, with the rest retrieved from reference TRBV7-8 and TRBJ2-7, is GAGVSQSPRYKVAKRGQDVALRCDPISGHVSLFWYQQALGQGPEFLTYFQNEAQLDKSGLPSDRFFAERPEGSVSTLKIQRTQQEDSAVYLCASSPSGGGFYEQYFGPGTRLTVT.

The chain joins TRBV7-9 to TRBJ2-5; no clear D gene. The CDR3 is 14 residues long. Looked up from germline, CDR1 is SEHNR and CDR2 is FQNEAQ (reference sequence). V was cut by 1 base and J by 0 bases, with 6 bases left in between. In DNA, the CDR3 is TGTGCCAGCAGCTTAGACAATAACCAAGAGACCCAGTACTTC. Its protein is CASSLDNNQETQYF.

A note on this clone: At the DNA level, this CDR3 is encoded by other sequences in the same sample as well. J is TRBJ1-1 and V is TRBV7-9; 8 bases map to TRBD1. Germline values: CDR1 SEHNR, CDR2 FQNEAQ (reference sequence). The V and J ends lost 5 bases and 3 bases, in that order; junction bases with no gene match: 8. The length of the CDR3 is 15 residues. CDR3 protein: CASSLAQGADTEAFF. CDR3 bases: TGTGCCAGCAGCCTGGCCCAGGGGGCTGACACTGAAGCTTTCTTT. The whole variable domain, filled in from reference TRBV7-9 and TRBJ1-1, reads DTGVSQNPRHKITKRGQNVTFRCDPISEHNRLYWYRQTLGQGPEFLTYFQNEAQLEKSRLLSDRFSAERPKGSFSTLEIQRTEQGDSAMYLCASSLAQGADTEAFFGQGTRLTVV.

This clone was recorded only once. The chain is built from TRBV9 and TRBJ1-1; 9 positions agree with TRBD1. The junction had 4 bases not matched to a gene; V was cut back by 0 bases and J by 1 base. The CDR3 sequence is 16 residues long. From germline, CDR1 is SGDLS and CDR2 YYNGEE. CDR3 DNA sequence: TGTGCCAGCAGCGTAGAGGACAGGGGACGGAACACTGAAGCTTTCTTT. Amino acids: CASSVEDRGRNTEAFF.

CDR3 bases: TGCGCCAGCAGCCCCCCTGGGGGGGAGGGCAATCAGCCCCAGCATTTT. Translating it yields CASSPPGGEGNQPQHF. The V gene is TRBV5-1, the J gene TRBJ1-5, with D maybe TRBD1 (5 bases). CDR1 is SGHRS and CDR2 is YFSETQ in the germline V gene. V was pared by 4 bases and J by 2 bases, with 16 bases between. The CDR3 is 16 amino acids.

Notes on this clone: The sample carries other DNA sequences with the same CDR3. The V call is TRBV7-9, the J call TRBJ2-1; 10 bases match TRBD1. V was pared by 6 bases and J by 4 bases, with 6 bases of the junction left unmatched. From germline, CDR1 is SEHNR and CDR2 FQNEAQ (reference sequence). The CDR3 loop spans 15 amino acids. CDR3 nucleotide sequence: TGTGCCAGCAGTACGGACAGGGGGGAATACAATGAGCAGTTCTTC. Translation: CASSTDRGEYNEQFF.

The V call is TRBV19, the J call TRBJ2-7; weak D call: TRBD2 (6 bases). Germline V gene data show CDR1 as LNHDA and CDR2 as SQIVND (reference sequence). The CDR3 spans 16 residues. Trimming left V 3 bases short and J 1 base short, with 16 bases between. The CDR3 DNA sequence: TGTGCCAGTAGTATCTATGCTAGCGACAAGTCCTACGAGCAGTACTTC. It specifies CASSIYASDKSYEQYF.

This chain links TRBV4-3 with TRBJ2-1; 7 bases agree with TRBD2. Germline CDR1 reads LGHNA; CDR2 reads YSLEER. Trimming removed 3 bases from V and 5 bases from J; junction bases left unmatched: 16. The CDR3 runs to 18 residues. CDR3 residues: CASSQPPWREGGNNEQFF. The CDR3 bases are TGCGCCAGCAGCCAGCCCCCTTGGAGGGAGGGAGGCAACAATGAGCAGTTCTTC.

In DNA, the CDR3 is TGTGCCAGCAGGCGCGACAGGGAGGGGTGGCAGCCCCAGCATTTT. Protein: CASRRDREGWQPQHF. The rearrangement links TRBV6-5 to TRBJ1-5, with TRBD1 identical over 7 bases. This CDR3 comprises 15 residues. Per germline, CDR1 MNHEY and CDR2 SVGAGI. The V and J ends lost 6 bases and 7 bases, in that order; junction bases with no gene match: 12.

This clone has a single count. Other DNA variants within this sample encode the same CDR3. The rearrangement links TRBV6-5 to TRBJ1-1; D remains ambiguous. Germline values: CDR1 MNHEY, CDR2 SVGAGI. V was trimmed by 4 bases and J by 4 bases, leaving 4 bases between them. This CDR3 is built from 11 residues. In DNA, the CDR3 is TGTGCCAGCAGTTGGGGCACTGAAGCTTTCTTT. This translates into CASSWGTEAFF.

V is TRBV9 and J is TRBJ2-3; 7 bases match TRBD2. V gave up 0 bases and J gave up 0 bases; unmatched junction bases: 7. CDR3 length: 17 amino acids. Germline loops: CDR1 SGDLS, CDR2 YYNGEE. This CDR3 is CASSVVGSSGSTDTQYF. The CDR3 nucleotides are TGTGCCAGCAGCGTAGTAGGGAGTAGCGGGAGCACAGATACGCAGTATTTT.

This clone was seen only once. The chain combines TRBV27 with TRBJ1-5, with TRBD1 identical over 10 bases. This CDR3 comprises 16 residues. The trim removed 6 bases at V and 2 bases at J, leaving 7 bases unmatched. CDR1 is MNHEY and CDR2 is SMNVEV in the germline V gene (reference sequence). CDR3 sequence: CASSPGQGKGNQPQHF. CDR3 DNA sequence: TGTGCCAGCAGCCCGGGACAGGGGAAGGGCAATCAGCCCCAGCATTTT.

CDR3 nucleotide sequence: TGCAGCGTTTTGGGACAGGGGGAGGCCTACGAGCAGTACTTC. Protein: CSVLGQGEAYEQYF. This chain joins TRBV29-1 and TRBJ2-7; 11 positions match TRBD1. V was pared by 5 bases and J by 2 bases, with 5 bases of the junction left unmatched. This CDR3 comprises 14 residues. Germline CDR1 SQVTM, CDR2 ANQGSEA.

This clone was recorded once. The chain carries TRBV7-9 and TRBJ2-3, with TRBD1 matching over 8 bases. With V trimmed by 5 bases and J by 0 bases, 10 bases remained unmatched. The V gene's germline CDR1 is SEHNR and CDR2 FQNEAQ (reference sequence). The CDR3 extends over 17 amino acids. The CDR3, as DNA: TGTGCCAGCAGCCCACGAGGGACAGGTACTAGCACAGATACGCAGTATTTT. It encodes CASSPRGTGTSTDTQYF.

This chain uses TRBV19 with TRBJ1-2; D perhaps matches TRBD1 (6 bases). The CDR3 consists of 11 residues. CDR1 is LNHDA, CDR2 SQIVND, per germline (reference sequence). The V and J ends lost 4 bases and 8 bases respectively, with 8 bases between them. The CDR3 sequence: CASSTGEGYTF. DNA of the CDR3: TGTGCCAGTAGTACAGGGGAGGGCTACACCTTC.

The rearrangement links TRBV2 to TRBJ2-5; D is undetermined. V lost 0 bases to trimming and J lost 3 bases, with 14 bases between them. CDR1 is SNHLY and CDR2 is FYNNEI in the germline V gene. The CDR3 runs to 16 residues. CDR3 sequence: CASSEAEAALKETQYF. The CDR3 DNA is TGTGCCAGCAGTGAAGCAGAAGCAGCGCTGAAAGAGACCCAGTACTTC.

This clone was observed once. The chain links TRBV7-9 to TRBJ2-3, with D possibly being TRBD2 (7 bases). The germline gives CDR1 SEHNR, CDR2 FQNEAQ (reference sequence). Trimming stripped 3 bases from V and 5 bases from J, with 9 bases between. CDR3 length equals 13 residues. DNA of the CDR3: TGTGCCAGCAGCTTCGGGGGGCAAGATACGCAGTATTTT. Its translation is CASSFGGQDTQYF. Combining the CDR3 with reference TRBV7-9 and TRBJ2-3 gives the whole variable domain DTGVSQNPRHKITKRGQNVTFRCDPISEHNRLYWYRQTLGQGPEFLTYFQNEAQLEKSRLLSDRFSAERPKGSFSTLEIQRTEQGDSAMYLCASSFGGQDTQYFGPGTRLTVL.

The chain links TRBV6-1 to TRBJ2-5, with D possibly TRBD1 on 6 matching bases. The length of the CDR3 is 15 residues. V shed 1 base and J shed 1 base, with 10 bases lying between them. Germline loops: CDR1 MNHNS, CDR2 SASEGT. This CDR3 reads CASSEVKGVQETQYF. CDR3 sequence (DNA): TGTGCCAGCAGTGAAGTAAAGGGGGTCCAAGAGACCCAGTACTTC.

Here the CDR3 DNA reads TGTGCCAGCAGTGGTCGGCTAGCGGGGTACATCGCGAACACCGGGGAGCTGTTTTTT. Its protein product is CASSGRLAGYIANTGELFF. The chain has TRBV6-1 and TRBJ2-2; 9 bases map to TRBD2. Germline V gene lookup returns CDR1 MNHNS and CDR2 SASEGT. The ends lost 4 bases at V and 0 bases at J; junction bases unmatched: 12. The CDR3 is 19 amino acids.

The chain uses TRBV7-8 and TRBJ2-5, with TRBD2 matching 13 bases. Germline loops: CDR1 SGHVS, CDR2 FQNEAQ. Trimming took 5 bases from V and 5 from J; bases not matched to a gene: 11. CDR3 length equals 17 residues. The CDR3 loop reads CASSTGLAGVPGETQYF. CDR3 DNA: TGTGCCAGCAGCACTGGACTAGCGGGGGTTCCTGGGGAGACCCAGTACTTC.

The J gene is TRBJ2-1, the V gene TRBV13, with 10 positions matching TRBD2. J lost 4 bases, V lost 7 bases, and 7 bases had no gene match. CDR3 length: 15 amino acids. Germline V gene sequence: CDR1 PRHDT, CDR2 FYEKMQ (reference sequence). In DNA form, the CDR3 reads TGTGCCAGCACCAGCGGGAGGGTTGCGTACAATGAGCAGTTCTTC. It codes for CASTSGRVAYNEQFF.